Listed below are T cell receptor beta chains from one sample, sequenced in a study of molecular identifiers for immune sequencing clone quantification. MiXCR was run by TCRdb on the PCR reads, yielding one entry per CDR3 protein. The table records hundreds of thousands of distinct CDR3 sequences, roughly 24% of them present only once. Source material: naive CD8+ T cells from blood, with Jurkat cell RNA spiked in. The receptors were sampled from a human donor in good health. Some libraries in this study had Jurkat cell RNA spiked in. Both conserved end residues are part of each CDR3. The D gene is left open where the match is weak. Some rows have no size entry. The others give once, few or many, or a class for an expanded clone.

V gene,D gene,J gene,clone size,CDR3 DNA,CDR3 protein
TRBV27,.,TRBJ1-1,.,TGTGCCGGCAGTCCGGACAGAATGAACACTGAAGCTTTCTTT,CAGSPDRMNTEAFF
TRBV6-6,TRBD1,TRBJ1-2,many,TGTGCCAGCAGTTGGACAGGGAGTGGCTACACCTTC,CASSWTGSGYTF
TRBV4-3,TRBD1,TRBJ1-1,.,TGCGCCAGCAGCCAAGATCACAGGACAGGGGGGACTGAAGCTTTCTTT,CASSQDHRTGGTEAFF
TRBV9,.,TRBJ1-4,.,TGTGCCGGCAGCGTAGGGGGAGGGACGACTAATGAAAAACTGTTTTTT,CAGSVGGGTTNEKLFF
TRBV7-4,TRBD1,TRBJ1-5,.,TGTGCCAGCAGCTTAGGTCCAGGGACAGGAATAAGCAATCAGACCCAGCATTTT,CASSLGPGTGISNQTQHF
TRBV20-1,TRBD2,TRBJ2-7,.,TGCAGTGCTACCGACCCGGACCGTGGGACTAGCGGACTATACGAGCAGTACTTC,CSATDPDRGTSGLYEQYF
TRBV6-1,.,TRBJ2-3,few,TGTGCCAGCAGTGATAGTACAGAGAACGCAGTCATCCGCACAGATACGCAGTATTTT,CASSDSTENAVIRTDTQYF
TRBV6-7,.,TRBJ2-3,many,TGTGCCAGCAGTTACTCCCGGGAGGGACAGACAGATACGCAGTATTTT,CASSYSREGQTDTQYF
TRBV5-4,.,TRBJ2-2,many,TGTGCCAGCAGCAGCCTCCAGGGAGTTAGCACCGGGGAGCTGTTTTTT,CASSSLQGVSTGELFF
TRBV7-9,.,TRBJ1-4,.,TGTGCCAGCAGCCCACCCGGGACGTCGGTTAAACCGTTTTTT,CASSPPGTSVKPFF
TRBV14,.,TRBJ1-2,many,TGTGCCAGCAGCCAATTTAAACAGGGCTATGGCTACACCTTC,CASSQFKQGYGYTF
TRBV29-1,.,TRBJ2-1,.,TGCAGCGTTGTAGAAATGGGGAATGAGCAGTTCTTC,CSVVEMGNEQFF
TRBV20-1,.,TRBJ1-5,.,TGCAGTGCTAGAGGCGGCAGGGGAAATCAGCCCCAGCATTTT,CSARGGRGNQPQHF
TRBV11-2,.,TRBJ1-5,.,TGTGCCAGCAGCTTAGATGGTGGCAGGGTTTACGATTCACATCAGCCCCAGCATTTT,CASSLDGGRVYDSHQPQHF
TRBV7-8,.,TRBJ2-5,.,TGTGCCAGCAGACTACAACAGTACCAAGAGACCCAGTACTTC,CASRLQQYQETQYF
TRBV7-2,TRBD2,TRBJ2-7,many,TGTGCCAGCACCCCAGCGGGAGGGTGGTACGAGCAGTACTTC,CASTPAGGWYEQYF
TRBV30,.,TRBJ2-1,few,TGTGCCTGGAGTTCAGAGACCGGGGTGCAGTTCTTC,CAWSSETGVQFF
TRBV9,TRBD1,TRBJ1-1,many,TGTGCCAGCAGTCCCCAGGGGAAAACAGGGGCAACTGAAGCTTTCTTT,CASSPQGKTGATEAFF
TRBV6-5,.,TRBJ1-1,once,TGTGCCAGCAGCGGATCAGGTACAGGGTATGCTGAAGCTTTCTTT,CASSGSGTGYAEAFF
TRBV28,.,TRBJ2-7,many,TGTGCCAGCAGTGCTCGACAGCCCTACGAGCAGTACTTC,CASSARQPYEQYF
TRBV7-9,.,TRBJ2-7,few,TGTGCCACCAATCAGGGTTACGAGCAGTACTTC,CATNQGYEQYF
TRBV25-1,.,TRBJ1-5,.,TGTGCCAGCAGTTCGTCGGTGCAGAGCAATCAGCCCCAGCATTTT,CASSSSVQSNQPQHF
TRBV4-2,TRBD1,TRBJ1-1,few,TGTGCCAGCAGCCGACTAGACAGGGATGAAGCTTTCTTT,CASSRLDRDEAFF
TRBV7-2,TRBD2,TRBJ2-2,.,TGTGCCAGCAGCCCTGCGGGGGGCGGGAACACCGGGGAGCTGTTTTTT,CASSPAGGGNTGELFF
TRBV28,TRBD1,TRBJ2-7,.,TGTGCCAGCAGTCCTCGGGACAGAACCTACGCGCAGTACTTC,CASSPRDRTYAQYF
TRBV28,.,TRBJ1-1,many,TGTGCCAGCAACTCACCAGGGGTTGAGGACAGCACTGAAGCTTTCTTT,CASNSPGVEDSTEAFF
TRBV2,.,TRBJ1-1,many,TGTGCCAGCAGTGACGAACAGATCTTGAACACTGAAGCTTTCTTT,CASSDEQILNTEAFF
TRBV14,TRBD2,TRBJ2-3,many,TGTGCCAGCAGCCAAGTTGGAGGACTAGCGGGAGATACGCAGTATTTT,CASSQVGGLAGDTQYF
TRBV11-2,TRBD2,TRBJ2-1,once,TGTGCCAGCAGCTTAGGGGCGGGAGGGCCCTATGAGCAGTTCTTC,CASSLGAGGPYEQFF
TRBV5-1,.,TRBJ2-1,many,TGCGCCAGCAGCTTGGCCCCGACTTCCTACAATGAGCAGTTCTTC,CASSLAPTSYNEQFF
TRBV6-2/TRBV6-3,.,TRBJ2-3,few,TGTGCCAGCAGTTACAGGGACCGGAGCACAGATACGCAGTATTTT,CASSYRDRSTDTQYF
TRBV11-2,TRBD2,TRBJ2-1,few,TGTGCCAGCAGCCCGGTACCCTTAGCGGGAAAATCGTCAGATGAGCAGTTCTTC,CASSPVPLAGKSSDEQFF
TRBV20-1,TRBD1,TRBJ1-1,.,TGCAGTGCACAAGGCGGGGGACAGGGGGACACTGAAGCTTTCTTT,CSAQGGGQGDTEAFF
TRBV6-6,TRBD1,TRBJ2-1,.,TGTGCCAGCACCTCGCCGGGACAGGAGGGGAATGAGCAGTTCTTC,CASTSPGQEGNEQFF
TRBV20-1,.,TRBJ1-1,few,TGCAGTGTATGGGACCCGATTATGAACACTGAAGCTTTCTTT,CSVWDPIMNTEAFF
TRBV7-9,.,TRBJ1-4,.,TGTGCCAGCAGCGCACAGGGTTATAATGAAAAACTGTTTTTT,CASSAQGYNEKLFF
TRBV14,.,TRBJ2-3,few,TGTGCCAGCAGCCAAGTGCTTGGAGGGACACACACAGATACGCAGTATTTT,CASSQVLGGTHTDTQYF
TRBV12-3/TRBV12-4,.,TRBJ2-3,.,TGTGCCAGCAGTCTCAAGGGTAGGGGGGATACGCAGTATTTT,CASSLKGRGDTQYF
TRBV12-3/TRBV12-4,.,TRBJ2-3,many,TGTGCCAGCAGCCACTTCCCTAGTTACGGTGCAGATACGCAGTATTTT,CASSHFPSYGADTQYF
TRBV2,TRBD1,TRBJ1-5,.,TGTGCCAGCAGTGAAAGGGACAGCAGGTTTTATAGCAATCAGCCCCAGCATTTT,CASSERDSRFYSNQPQHF
TRBV14,TRBD2,TRBJ2-7,few,TGTGCCAGCAGCCAAGTTTGGCGGTCTAGCGGAGGGTGGGACGAGCAGTACTTC,CASSQVWRSSGGWDEQYF
TRBV7-9,.,TRBJ1-5,many,TGTGCCAGCAGCTTAGCGTATCGTCATCGGGGCCCGGGAAGCAATCAGCCCCAGCATTTT,CASSLAYRHRGPGSNQPQHF
TRBV6-5,.,TRBJ1-5,few,TGTGCCAGCAGTTCAATGGGGGGGGGCCCTTATAGCAATCAGCCCCAGCATTTT,CASSSMGGGPYSNQPQHF
TRBV20-1,TRBD1,TRBJ2-3,.,TGCAGTGCCACGGACAGGGTGGATACAGATACGCAGTATTTT,CSATDRVDTDTQYF
TRBV14,.,TRBJ2-3,many,TGTGCCAGCAGCCGTTGGGTAGGGAGAACAGATACGCAGTATTTT,CASSRWVGRTDTQYF
TRBV7-2,.,TRBJ2-2,many,TGTGCCAGCAGCCAGACTAACACCGGGGAGCTGTTTTTT,CASSQTNTGELFF
TRBV3-1,.,TRBJ2-1,once,TGTGCCAGCAGCCAAGGACGAGGGGCCAGCTCCTACAATGAGCAGTTCTTC,CASSQGRGASSYNEQFF
TRBV4-1,TRBD2,TRBJ2-5,few,TGCGCCAGCAGCCAAGATCTAGCGGGGGGCCAAGAGACCCAGTACTTC,CASSQDLAGGQETQYF
TRBV6-5,.,TRBJ1-1,.,TGTGCCAGCAGATACACAGGAGTGCGCACTGAAGCTTTCTTT,CASRYTGVRTEAFF
TRBV4-1,.,TRBJ2-7,few,TGCGCCAGCAGCCAAGGGCGGGGAGATCCCTACGAGCAGTACTTC,CASSQGRGDPYEQYF
TRBV12-3/TRBV12-4,.,TRBJ2-2,many,TGTGCCAGCAGTTTAACCCTACTTCGGGTCACCGGGGAGCTGTTTTTT,CASSLTLLRVTGELFF
TRBV6-5,TRBD2,TRBJ2-1,.,TGTGCCACCCGACTAGCGGGGGGTCCTTACAATGAGCAGTTCTTC,CATRLAGGPYNEQFF
TRBV7-9,.,TRBJ1-1,.,TGTGCCAGCAGCCCTAAAGGGGACACTGAAGCTTTCTTT,CASSPKGDTEAFF
TRBV29-1,.,TRBJ1-1,many,TGCAGCGTTGATCCAGCTACCCCTGAAGCTTTCTTT,CSVDPATPEAFF
TRBV6-2/TRBV6-3,.,TRBJ2-1,few,TGTGCCAGCATTCTCGCGGGACGTACGGAAAAAGCGTACAATGAGCAGTTCTTC,CASILAGRTEKAYNEQFF
TRBV4-1,.,TRBJ1-1,few,TGCGCCAGCAGCCAAGATCCATCCCAGGGCACTGAAGCTTTCTTT,CASSQDPSQGTEAFF
TRBV29-1,TRBD1,TRBJ2-7,many,TGCAGCGTACGGGACAGAGACTACGAGCAGTACTTC,CSVRDRDYEQYF
TRBV4-1,.,TRBJ2-7,.,TGCGCCAGCAGCCAGATCGACGTCAGCCCCTACGAGCAGTACTTC,CASSQIDVSPYEQYF
TRBV6-2/TRBV6-3,.,TRBJ2-2,many,TGTGCCAGATTACTACAAGAGAACACCGGGGAGCTGTTTTTT,CARLLQENTGELFF